These 29 T cell receptor beta chains share one sample of origin, sequenced in a study of blood T cells in healthy people across ages. A J-beta primer mix and a sample-barcoded 5' primer were used in a second PCR of roughly 7 to 12 cycles. TCRdb reanalysed the 5' RACE reads using MiXCR and keeps one entry per CDR3 protein. The sample includes 1.8 million or so distinct CDR3 sequences, around 40% of them seen just once. The specimen was blood. All receptors derive from a human donor in good health.

In regard to this clonotype: A read error may account for a junction end that differs from germline. This chain links TRBV20-1 with TRBJ2-4; D is tentatively TRBD1 or TRBD2 (5 bases each). With the DNA end fitting TRBJ2-7 better, the J assignment may be wrong. Germline CDR1 is DFQATT and CDR2 is SNEGSKA (reference sequence). The CDR3 has 13 amino acids. The CDR3 loop reads CSAGEGRGYEQYF. Written as DNA, the CDR3 is TGCAGTGCTGGAGAGGGACGGGGATACGAGCAGTACTTC.

The V and J genes are TRBV9 and TRBJ2-2; D is perhaps TRBD2 (6 bases). The germline gives CDR1 SGDLS, CDR2 YYNGEE. This CDR3 is built from 14 residues. The ends were cut back, 0 bases at V and 7 bases at J, with 10 bases in the middle. CDR3 DNA sequence: TGTGCCAGCAGCGTAGAACTAGCTGGCGGGGAGCTGTTTTTT. This codes for CASSVELAGGELFF. Combining the CDR3 with reference TRBV9 and TRBJ2-2 gives the whole variable domain DSGVTQTPKHLITATGQRVTLRCSPRSGDLSVYWYQQSLDQGLQFLIQYYNGEERAKGNILERFSAQQFPDLHSELNLSSLELGDSALYFCASSVELAGGELFFGEGSRLTVL.

V gene TRBV7-2 combines with J gene TRBJ2-1; 9 bases map to TRBD2. The CDR3 covers 15 residues. Germline V gene sequence: CDR1 SGHTA, CDR2 FQGNSA. The V gene end was trimmed by 1 base and the J gene end by 6 bases; junction bases not matched to a gene: 4. The DNA for the CDR3 is TGTGCCAGCAGCTTAGGTGGACTAGCGAGCAATGAGCAGTTCTTC. It encodes CASSLGGLASNEQFF.

This clonotype was observed a handful of times. The genes are TRBV6-2 or TRBV6-3 and TRBJ2-3; D is possibly TRBD1 or TRBD2 (6 bases each). Germline V gene lookup returns CDR1 MNHEY and CDR2 SVGEGT. Trimming removed 8 bases from V and 3 bases from J, with 24 bases in between. This CDR3 spans 17 amino acids. This CDR3 is CASGGARGAGTTDTQYF. The DNA for the CDR3 is TGTGCCAGCGGGGGCGCCCGCGGGGCGGGGACGACAGATACGCAGTATTTT.

This clonotype was observed many times. This sequence joins TRBV7-2 and TRBJ2-7; weak D call: TRBD1 (6 bases). Germline lookup yields CDR1 SGHTA and CDR2 FQGNSA. The CDR3 is 14 residues long. Trimming left V 1 base short and J 0 bases short, with 7 bases between. The CDR3 DNA is TGTGCCAGCAGCTTAGGGGACAACTCCTACGAGCAGTACTTC. Its protein is CASSLGDNSYEQYF.

This clonotype turned up a few times. The chain combines TRBV6-5 with TRBJ1-2; D remains ambiguous. V was trimmed by 3 bases and J by 2 bases, leaving 13 bases between them. This CDR3 contains 15 residues. Germline assignment: CDR1 MNHEY and CDR2 SVGAGI. CDR3 DNA: TGTGCCAGCAGTTATCACAGATACCCAAACTATGGCTACACCTTC. Translated: CASSYHRYPNYGYTF.

This chain connects TRBV15 to TRBJ2-3, with D possibly matching TRBD1 (6 bases). The CDR3 loop spans 14 amino acids. Trimming pared 3 bases from V and 2 bases from J, leaving 9 bases between. The germline CDR1 and CDR2 sequences are LNHNV and YYDKDF (reference sequence). The CDR3 is CATSSWGLTDTQYF. CDR3 DNA sequence: TGTGCCACCAGCAGTTGGGGGCTCACAGATACGCAGTATTTT. Full variable domain (missing parts from reference TRBV15 and TRBJ2-3): DAMVIQNPRYQVTQFGKPVTLSCSQTLNHNVMYWYQQKSSQAPKLLFHYYDKDFNNEADTPDNFQSRRPNTSFCFLDIRSPGLGDTAMYLCATSSWGLTDTQYFGPGTRLTVL.

This clonotype was seen a handful of times. The chain carries TRBV7-8 and TRBJ2-7; the match to TRBD1 covers 10 bases. The DNA end is more similar to TRBJ2-5, so the J call may be wrong. CDR1 SGHVS and CDR2 FQNEAQ come from the germline V gene. This CDR3 has 12 amino acids. The CDR3, as DNA: TGTGCCAGCAAGGACAGGGGGGCGACCCAGTACTTC. Its translation is CASKDRGATQYF.

The rearrangement uses TRBV5-6 and TRBJ1-5; 9 nucleotides align to TRBD1. V trimming: 0 bases; J trimming: 12 bases; junction bases outside the gene matches: 4. There are 13 residues in the CDR3. CDR1 and CDR2 (germline): SGHDT, YYEEEE. For the CDR3, the DNA is TGTGCCAGCAGCTTGGAGTCGGGACAGGGCCAGCATTTT. It codes for CASSLESGQGQHF. The full variable domain, in which reference TRBV5-6 and TRBJ1-5 provide the parts outside the CDR3, is DAGVTQSPTHLIKTRGQQVTLRCSPKSGHDTVSWYQQALGQGPQFIFQYYEEEERQRGNFPDRFSGHQFPNYSSELNVNALLLGDSALYLCASSLESGQGQHFGDGTRLSIL.

This clonotype was counted only a few times. The chain employs TRBV19 and TRBJ2-1; weak D call: TRBD2 (6 bases). CDR1 LNHDA and CDR2 SQIVND come from the germline V gene (reference sequence). With 3 bases removed from V and 3 bases from J, the gap between germline ends came to 15 bases. The CDR3 extends over 16 amino acids. The CDR3 is CASSISAGTNYNEQFF. The CDR3 coding sequence is TGTGCCAGTAGTATTTCGGCGGGGACCAACTACAATGAGCAGTTCTTC.

The chain employs TRBV4-3 and TRBJ2-1, with D possibly TRBD1 on 6 matching bases. The CDR3 loop spans 18 amino acids. V was pared by 0 bases and J by 9 bases, with 24 bases between. CDR1 LGHNA and CDR2 YSLEER come from the germline V gene. CDR3 DNA: TGCGCCAGCAGCCAAGAATTTTACCAGTCTGGGGGCTTTAGTGAGCAGTTCTTC. It codes for CASSQEFYQSGGFSEQFF.

This clonotype came up a few times. The genes are TRBV6-2 or TRBV6-3 and TRBJ1-1; D is uncertain. V was cut by 8 bases and J by 4 bases, with 17 bases left in between. CDR1 MNHEY and CDR2 SVGEGT come from the germline V gene. The CDR3 has 14 amino acids. CDR3 nucleotides: TGTGCCAGCCACACATCTACCCTCGGCACTGAAGCTTTCTTT. Residues: CASHTSTLGTEAFF.

The sample holds a few counts of this clonotype. The chain combines TRBV7-9 with TRBJ1-2, with TRBD1 matching 7 bases. Germline assignment: CDR1 SEHNR and CDR2 FQNEAQ (reference sequence). The trim removed 1 base at V and 10 bases at J, leaving 3 bases unmatched. The CDR3 is 12 amino acids. The CDR3 protein is CASSLGTGPYTF. Here the CDR3 DNA reads TGTGCCAGCAGCTTAGGGACAGGACCCTACACCTTC.

This chain uses TRBV7-9 with TRBJ2-4; D is unresolved. With 4 bases removed from V and 8 bases from J, the gap between germline ends came to 18 bases. Germline loops: CDR1 SEHNR, CDR2 FQNEAQ (reference sequence). This CDR3 comprises 15 residues. Written as DNA, the CDR3 is TGTGCCAGCAGCTCAGGCAAGGAGAGGAATGACATTCAGTACTTC. This translates into CASSSGKERNDIQYF.

The rearrangement uses TRBV21-1 and TRBJ2-7; the table's D call TRBD1 went unverified against the DNA. TRBV21-1 is an annotated pseudogene. The CDR3 runs to 16 residues. The DNA for the CDR3 is TGTGCCAGCAGCAAAGTGGGGCAGGGGCGGACCTACGAGCAGTACTTC. This gives the protein CASSKVGQGRTYEQYF.

The gene calls are TRBV5-1 and TRBJ2-5; TRBD2 is a possible D gene (6 bases). The ends were cut back, 4 bases at V and 4 bases at J, with 14 bases in the middle. This CDR3 is 14 amino acids long. The germline gives CDR1 SGHRS, CDR2 YFSETQ. The CDR3 spells CASSQTVGGETQYF. The CDR3, as DNA: TGCGCCAGCAGCCAGACAGTGGGGGGAGAGACCCAGTACTTC.

The CDR3 sequence is CASSRLTGGSNEQFF. The CDR3, as DNA: TGTGCCAGCAGCCGCCTGACAGGGGGGAGCAATGAGCAGTTCTTC. This chain links TRBV7-2 with TRBJ2-1; TRBD1 matches at 9 bases. The length of the CDR3 is 15 residues. Trimming cost V 5 bases and J 6 bases; bases outside gene matches: 8. Germline lookup yields CDR1 SGHTA and CDR2 FQGNSA.

Here the CDR3 DNA reads TGCAGTGCCAGGGGGGGGGTTGGCAATTCACCCCTCCACTTT. Protein product: CSARGGVGNSPLHF. The V call is TRBV20-1, the J call TRBJ1-6; TRBD1 matches 7 bases. The CDR3 extends over 14 amino acids. V gave up 6 bases and J gave up 7 bases; unmatched junction bases: 9. From germline, CDR1 is DFQATT and CDR2 SNEGSKA (reference sequence).

J is TRBJ2-7 and V is TRBV5-1, with TRBD2 matching 9 bases. The V gene end was trimmed by 4 bases and the J gene end by 0 bases; junction bases not matched to a gene: 17. The germline CDR1 and CDR2 sequences are SGHRS and YFSETQ. The CDR3 sequence is 19 residues long. The CDR3 nucleotides read TGCGCCAGCAGCAGGAGTTACTTTAGCGGGGGCCCAAGCTCCTACGAGCAGTACTTC. It codes for CASSRSYFSGGPSSYEQYF.

The chain carries TRBV11-2 and TRBJ2-4, with 8 bases identical to TRBD2. The better agreement between TRBJ2-7 and the DNA end casts doubt on the J call. The CDR3 spans 15 residues. From germline, CDR1 is SGHAT and CDR2 FQNNGV. DNA for the CDR3: TGTGCCAGCAGCCCCTTGGGCGGGGGGACCTACGAGCAGTACTTC. The encoded protein is CASSPLGGGTYEQYF.

This clonotype was picked up a small number of times. The chain carries TRBV6-5 and TRBJ1-2; D remains unclear. Trimming removed 6 bases from V and 6 bases from J, with 14 bases in between. The CDR3 loop spans 13 amino acids. CDR1 is MNHEY and CDR2 is SVGAGI in the germline V gene. CDR3 loop: CASSRSGYHGYTF. The CDR3 coding sequence is TGTGCCAGCAGCCGGTCTGGGTATCATGGCTACACCTTC.

This clonotype was observed a few times. This chain joins TRBV28 and TRBJ1-5; 7 nucleotides match TRBD1. Germline V lookup: CDR1 MDHEN, CDR2 SYDVKM. The trim removed 8 bases at V and 4 bases at J, leaving 11 bases unmatched. The CDR3 has 15 amino acids. The CDR3 sequence is CASWGPGQQNQPQHF. Written as DNA, the CDR3 is TGTGCCAGCTGGGGGCCGGGACAGCAAAATCAGCCCCAGCATTTT.

This clonotype occurred many times. The J gene is TRBJ2-1, the V gene TRBV6-2 or TRBV6-3; possible D gene TRBD2, 6 bases. Trimming pared 6 bases from V and 6 bases from J, leaving 15 bases between. Germline assignment: CDR1 MNHEY and CDR2 SVGEGT. CDR3 length equals 14 residues. The CDR3 DNA is TGTGCCAGCAGCCCCGCAGGAGGGATCAATGAGCAGTTCTTC. It specifies CASSPAGGINEQFF.

In its sample, this clonotype was seen a few times. The J gene is TRBJ2-5, the V gene TRBV12-3 or TRBV12-4; D is possibly TRBD2 (5 bases). V lost 6 bases and J lost 9, with 14 bases in between. The CDR3 spans 12 residues. In DNA, the CDR3 is TGTGCCAGCAGCCTGAGTGGGCGGGCCCAGTACTTC. Translated: CASSLSGRAQYF.

This clonotype was seen only a few times. CDR3 in DNA: TGCAGTGCCCTGAACCAGGGGGCGAGGACACCCCTCCACTTT. It translates to CSALNQGARTPLHF. The chain combines TRBV20-1 with TRBJ1-6, with 8 bases aligning to TRBD1. The CDR3 has 14 residues. Germline CDR1 reads DFQATT; CDR2 reads SNEGSKA (reference sequence). V trimming: 6 bases; J trimming: 11 bases; junction bases outside the gene matches: 12.

This clonotype has more than one count but fewer than ten. J is TRBJ1-4 and V is TRBV4-2; 7 bases match TRBD1. CDR1 and CDR2 from the germline V gene are LGHNA and YNFKEQ. The CDR3 consists of 19 residues. V lost 1 base and J lost 0; bases outside the gene matches: 11. The chain's CDR3 is CASSQAIRGETATNEKLFF. The DNA of the CDR3 is TGTGCCAGCAGCCAAGCCATCAGGGGGGAAACAGCAACTAATGAAAAACTGTTTTTT.

CDR3: CASSPRTGGGETQYF. The CDR3 DNA sequence: TGCGCCAGCAGCCCTAGGACAGGGGGCGGGGAGACCCAGTACTTC. The chain links TRBV4-3 to TRBJ2-4, with 11 bases fitting TRBD1. The J call is uncertain, as TRBJ2-5 better fits the DNA end. Germline CDR1 LGHNA, CDR2 YSLEER. This CDR3 is 15 amino acids long.

This clonotype has a handful of counts. The rearrangement joins TRBV9 to TRBJ2-1; D remains ambiguous. The length of the CDR3 is 13 residues. CDR1 and CDR2 (germline): SGDLS, YYNGEE. Trimming removed 5 bases at V and 8 bases at J, with 14 bases between. The CDR3 loop reads CASSRQSGYEQFF. The CDR3 DNA is TGTGCCAGCAGTCGTCAGAGTGGCTATGAGCAGTTCTTC.

This clonotype turned up a few times. The chain recombines TRBV30 with TRBJ2-1; D unresolved. Germline V gives CDR1 GTSNPN, CDR2 SVGIG (reference sequence). Trimming removed 2 bases from V and 3 bases from J, with 5 bases in between. The CDR3 length is 12 residues. This CDR3 reads CAWSRDYNEQFF. The CDR3 DNA sequence: TGTGCCTGGAGTCGAGACTACAATGAGCAGTTCTTC.